A selection of T cell receptor beta chains follows, all from one sample in a study of shared clonotypes between healthy human individuals. The method was immunoSEQ multiplex PCR; TCRdb's version includes in-frame clones alone and lacks a portion of them. The profile shows roughly 2.6 million clones, 85% to 95% of them singletons. The sequenced sample was naive CD4+ T cells sorted from blood. The source is a man between 18 and 35 years old in good health. The CDR3 runs from the conserved cysteine through the conserved F or W. D genes are given only for firm matches. Size tells how often a clone was seen (once, few, many) or the class of an expanded clone, and some rows leave it out.

TRBJ1-6 NA NA TRBV7-8 CASSPAGVQSPLHF TGTGCCAGCAGTCCGGCAGGGGTCCAGTCACCCCTCCACTTT
TRBJ1-2 NA TRBD1 TRBV5-4 CASSPSSDRANYGYTF TGTGCCAGCAGCCCCTCCTCGGACAGGGCCAACTATGGCTACACCTTC
TRBJ1-6 NA NA TRBV6-5 CASSAGGARSPLHF TGTGCCAGCAGTGCGGGGGGGGCGCGTTCACCCCTCCACTTT
TRBJ2-5 NA TRBD2 TRBV29-1 CSVRLAGIQETQYF TGCAGCGTCCGACTAGCGGGGATACAAGAGACCCAGTACTTC
TRBJ2-1 NA TRBD1 TRBV25-1 CASSPNPGTGRNEQFF TGTGCCAGCAGTCCCAATCCCGGGACAGGCCGCAATGAGCAGTTCTTC
TRBJ2-3 NA TRBD1 TRBV9 CASSVSGGSTDTQYF TGTGCCAGCAGCGTTTCAGGGGGCAGCACAGATACGCAGTATTTT
TRBJ1-1 NA TRBD1 TRBV7-3 CASRLTGGGFKNTEAFF TGTGCCAGCAGGCTGACAGGGGGCGGATTTAAAAACACTGAAGCTTTCTTT
TRBJ2-1 NA TRBD1 TRBV18 CASSPRLSDRVYNEQFF TGTGCCAGCTCACCACGGCTTTCGGACAGGGTATACAATGAGCAGTTCTTC
TRBJ2-2 NA NA TRBV7-9 CASRSPGLHTGELFF TGTGCCAGCAGATCACCGGGACTTCACACCGGGGAGCTGTTTTTT
TRBJ1-4 NA NA TRBV28 CASSFTGNNEKLFF TGTGCCAGCAGTTTCACGGGTAATAATGAAAAACTGTTTTTT
TRBJ2-1 NA NA TRBV7-2 CASSLGLAPSYNEQFF TGTGCCAGCAGCTTAGGGCTAGCGCCATCCTACAATGAGCAGTTCTTC
TRBJ1-6 NA NA TRBV4-3 CASSQVGPYNSPLHF TGCGCCAGCAGCCAAGTAGGGCCTTATAATTCACCCCTCCACTTT
TRBJ2-2 NA NA TRBV4-1 CASSQPPGELFF TGCGCCAGCAGCCAACCCCCCGGGGAGCTGTTTTTT
TRBJ2-7 NA NA TRBV30 CAWSVGGSYEQYF TGTGCCTGGAGTGTAGGCGGTTCCTACGAGCAGTACTTC
TRBJ2-5 NA TRBD2 TRBV5-6 CASSLGTSGSLYF TGTGCCAGCAGCTTGGGGACTAGCGGGAGCTTGTACTTC
TRBJ1-6 NA NA TRBV11-2 CASSFLDSPLHF TGTGCCAGCAGCTTTCTAGATTCACCCCTCCACTTT
TRBJ2-3 NA TRBD2 TRBV6-1 CASRDSAGGPDTQYF TGTGCCAGCAGGGACTCAGCGGGGGGCCCAGATACGCAGTATTTT
TRBJ2-2 NA NA TRBV19 CASSQRVRTGELFF TGTGCCAGTAGTCAACGGGTCCGCACCGGGGAGCTGTTTTTT
TRBJ1-6 NA NA TRBV4-3 CASSQDLDSPLHF TGCGCCAGCAGCCAAGATCTTGATTCACCCCTCCACTTT
TRBJ1-1 few NA TRBV29-1 CSVVGRLNTEAFF TGCAGCGTCGTAGGACGCCTGAACACTGAAGCTTTCTTT
TRBJ2-1 NA NA TRBV2 CASGRTSRGNEQFF TGTGCCAGCGGAAGAACGTCCCGGGGCAATGAGCAGTTCTTC
TRBJ2-5 NA TRBD2 TRBV7-9 CASSLDLAGTWETQYF TGTGCCAGCAGCTTAGACCTAGCGGGGACCTGGGAGACCCAGTACTTC
TRBJ1-4 NA TRBD1 TRBV25-1 CASSVPPGQPNEKLFF TGTGCCAGCAGTGTCCCCCCGGGACAGCCTAATGAAAAACTGTTTTTT
TRBJ1-4 NA TRBD1 TRBV14 CASSQSGTGSEKLFF TGTGCCAGCAGCCAATCCGGGACAGGGTCTGAAAAACTGTTTTTT
TRBJ2-1 once NA TRBV5-8 CASSLALLGGSYNEQFF TGTGCCAGCAGCTTGGCTCTATTAGGGGGCTCCTACAATGAGCAGTTCTTC
TRBJ1-1 NA NA TRBV7-9 CASSLLRPGQRMNTEAFF TGTGCCAGCAGTTTGCTGAGACCGGGACAAAGGATGAACACTGAAGCTTTCTTT
TRBJ1-1 NA NA TRBV6-1 CASMSLTSVNTEAFF TGTGCCAGCATGAGCCTCACTTCAGTCAACACTGAAGCTTTCTTT
TRBJ2-7 NA NA TRBV4-1 CASSQAPGGTYEQYF TGCGCCAGCAGCCAAGCCCCAGGCGGAACCTACGAGCAGTACTTC
TRBJ2-7 NA NA TRBV7-9 CASSWQGLPFSEQYF TGTGCCAGCAGCTGGCAGGGGTTACCCTTTTCGGAGCAGTACTTC
TRBJ1-1 NA TRBD1 TRBV5-4 CASSKDRGSNGEAFF TGTGCCAGCAGCAAGGACAGGGGGTCGAACGGTGAAGCTTTCTTT
TRBJ2-1 NA TRBD1 TRBV6-5 CASSRAHRDRNEQFF TGTGCCAGCAGCCGAGCCCACCGGGACAGGAATGAGCAGTTCTTC
TRBJ1-6 once TRBD1 TRBV5-8 CASSLEGQGRGPLHF TGTGCCAGCAGCTTGGAAGGACAGGGGCGGGGGCCCCTCCACTTT
TRBJ2-7 NA TRBD1 TRBV10-2 CASREGQGASYEQYF TGCGCCAGCAGGGAAGGACAGGGGGCATCCTACGAGCAGTACTTC
TRBJ1-2 NA NA TRBV4-3 CASSQDWTANYGYTF TGCGCCAGCAGCCAAGATTGGACAGCTAACTATGGCTACACCTTC
TRBJ1-1 NA NA TRBV7-6 CASSSLLGTEAFF TGTGCCAGCAGCTCCCTTTTAGGCACTGAAGCTTTCTTT
TRBJ2-6 NA NA TRBV27 CASSPGSGVSGANVLTF TGTGCCAGCAGTCCGGGCTCAGGGGTGTCTGGGGCCAACGTCCTGACTTTC
TRBJ1-1 NA NA TRBV30 CAWVPQGRGTEAFF TGTGCCTGGGTTCCCCAGGGGCGTGGCACTGAAGCTTTCTTT
TRBJ1-1 NA NA TRBV19 CASSITANTEAFF TGTGCCAGTAGTATAACAGCGAACACTGAAGCTTTCTTT
TRBJ1-5 few NA TRBV18 CASSPGSSRQPQHF TGTGCCAGCTCACCAGGGTCATCAAGGCAGCCCCAGCATTTT
TRBJ2-7 NA NA TRBV7-9 CASRLEGTGALEQYF TGTGCCAGCAGGCTCGAGGGCACGGGGGCTCTCGAGCAGTACTTC
TRBJ1-4 NA NA TRBV19 CASSIPRDEKLFF TGTGCCAGTAGTATCCCCAGGGATGAAAAACTGTTTTTT
TRBJ2-1 NA TRBD1 TRBV7-2 CASSSGTVNNEQFF TGTGCCAGCAGCTCCGGGACAGTAAACAATGAGCAGTTCTTC
TRBJ1-5 NA NA TRBV7-8 CASSFLAGLSNQPQHF TGTGCCAGCAGCTTCTTGGCCGGACTAAGCAATCAGCCCCAGCATTTT
TRBJ1-1 NA TRBD1 TRBV7-9 CASSLWAGGATEAFF TGTGCCAGCAGCTTATGGGCAGGGGGTGCCACTGAAGCTTTCTTT
TRBJ1-2 NA NA TRBV19 CASSIYGSGYGYTF TGTGCCAGTAGTATCTATGGTTCTGGCTATGGCTACACCTTC
TRBJ2-7 once TRBD2 TRBV7-8 CASSLEGGLAHEQYF TGTGCCAGCAGCTTAGAGGGGGGACTAGCTCACGAGCAGTACTTC
TRBJ2-1 once TRBD2 TRBV5-1 CASSREGLAGKNEQFF TGCGCCAGCAGCAGGGAGGGACTAGCGGGAAAAAATGAGCAGTTCTTC
TRBJ2-2 NA TRBD2 TRBV6-5 CASSSRTSGTGELFF TGTGCCAGCAGTTCTCGGACTAGCGGCACCGGGGAGCTGTTTTTT